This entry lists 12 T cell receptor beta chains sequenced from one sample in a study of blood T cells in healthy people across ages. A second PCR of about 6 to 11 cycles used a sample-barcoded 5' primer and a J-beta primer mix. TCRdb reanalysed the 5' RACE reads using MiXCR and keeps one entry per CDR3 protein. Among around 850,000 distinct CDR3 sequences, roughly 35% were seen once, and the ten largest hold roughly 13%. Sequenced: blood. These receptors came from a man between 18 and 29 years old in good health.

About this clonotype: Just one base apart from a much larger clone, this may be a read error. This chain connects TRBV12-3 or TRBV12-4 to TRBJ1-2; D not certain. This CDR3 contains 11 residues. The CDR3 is CATDDVNGNTF. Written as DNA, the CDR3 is TGTGCCACCGACGACGTTAATGGCAACACCTTC.

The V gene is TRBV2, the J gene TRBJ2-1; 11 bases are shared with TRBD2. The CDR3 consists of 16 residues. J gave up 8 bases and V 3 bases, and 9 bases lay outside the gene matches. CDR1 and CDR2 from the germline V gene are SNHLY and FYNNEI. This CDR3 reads CASSEIRGLAVHEQFF. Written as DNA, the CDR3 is TGTGCCAGCAGTGAGATTCGGGGACTAGCGGTCCATGAGCAGTTCTTC.

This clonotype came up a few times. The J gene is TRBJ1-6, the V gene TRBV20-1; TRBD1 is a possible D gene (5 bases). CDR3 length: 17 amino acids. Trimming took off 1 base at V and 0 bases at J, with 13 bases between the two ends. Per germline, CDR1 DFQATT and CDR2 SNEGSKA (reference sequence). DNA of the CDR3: TGCAGTGCTAGAGGGGGCACCCTGAGCTCCTATAATTCACCCCTCCACTTT. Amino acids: CSARGGTLSSYNSPLHF.

CDR3 nucleotide sequence: TGTGCCATCAGTGAAATGATGGGGACACCGAACACTGAAGCTTTCTTT. Translation: CAISEMMGTPNTEAFF. The rearrangement uses TRBV10-3 and TRBJ1-1; a weak D match, TRBD1 (6 bases). V was clipped by 3 bases and J by 1 base, with 15 bases between them. This CDR3 comprises 16 residues. Per germline, CDR1 ENHRY and CDR2 SYGVKD.

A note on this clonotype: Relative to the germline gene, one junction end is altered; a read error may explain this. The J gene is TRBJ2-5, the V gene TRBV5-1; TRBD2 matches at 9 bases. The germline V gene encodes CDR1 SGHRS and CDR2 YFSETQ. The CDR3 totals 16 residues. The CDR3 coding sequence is TGCGCCTGCAGCCTAAGTAGCGGGGGAGGCGGAGAGACCCAGTACTTC. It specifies CACSLSSGGGGETQYF.

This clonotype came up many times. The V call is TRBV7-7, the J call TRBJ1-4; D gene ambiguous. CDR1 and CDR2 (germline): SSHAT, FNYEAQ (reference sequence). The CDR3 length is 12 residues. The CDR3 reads CASGSGDEKLFF. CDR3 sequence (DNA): TGTGCTAGCGGTTCTGGGGATGAAAAACTGTTTTTT.

CDR3 amino acids: CASRGIETLYEQYF. The CDR3 DNA reads as TGTGCCAGCAGGGGAATTGAAACCCTCTACGAGCAGTACTTC. The genes are TRBV2 and TRBJ2-7; D unclear. Germline V gives CDR1 SNHLY, CDR2 FYNNEI. This CDR3 contains 14 residues. The V end was cut by 6 bases, the J end by 3 bases, with 15 bases between.

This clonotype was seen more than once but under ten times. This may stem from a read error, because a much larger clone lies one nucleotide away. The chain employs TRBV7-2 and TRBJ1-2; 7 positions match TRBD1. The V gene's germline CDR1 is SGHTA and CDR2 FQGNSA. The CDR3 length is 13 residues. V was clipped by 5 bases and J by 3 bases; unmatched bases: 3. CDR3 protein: CASSVQGYYGYTF. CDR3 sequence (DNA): TGTGCCAGCAGCGTACAGGGGTACTATGGCTACACCTTC.

The DNA of the CDR3 is TGTGCCAGCAACCTCGGGCTCGCTAATGAAAAACTGTTTTTT. This gives the protein CASNLGLANEKLFF. The rearrangement uses TRBV2 and TRBJ1-4; no reliable D call. Germline CDR1 is SNHLY and CDR2 is FYNNEI. V shed 7 bases and J shed 3 bases, with 12 bases lying between them. CDR3 length: 14 amino acids.

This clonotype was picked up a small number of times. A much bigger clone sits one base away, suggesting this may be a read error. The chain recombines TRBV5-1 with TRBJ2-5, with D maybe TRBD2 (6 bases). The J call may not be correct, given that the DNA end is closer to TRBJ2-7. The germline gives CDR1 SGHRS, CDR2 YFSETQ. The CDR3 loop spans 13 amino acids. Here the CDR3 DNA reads TGCGCCAGCAGCGATGATCGGGGGAGCGAGCAGTACTTC. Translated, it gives CASSDDRGSEQYF.

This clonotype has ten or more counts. CDR3 sequence: CASSNKAGVQETQYF. CDR3 in DNA: TGTGCCAGCAGTAATAAAGCGGGAGTGCAAGAGACCCAGTACTTC. The genes are TRBV6-6 and TRBJ2-5; TRBD2 aligns across 8 bases. In germline, CDR1 is MNHNY, CDR2 SVGAGI (reference sequence). This CDR3 is 15 amino acids long. V was pared by 5 bases and J by 2 bases, with 7 bases of the junction left unmatched.

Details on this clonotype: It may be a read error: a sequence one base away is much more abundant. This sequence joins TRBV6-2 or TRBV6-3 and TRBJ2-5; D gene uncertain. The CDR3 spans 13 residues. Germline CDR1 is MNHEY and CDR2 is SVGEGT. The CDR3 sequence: CASTQRSAYEQNF. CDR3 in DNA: TGTGCCAGCACACAAAGGTCAGCCTACGAGCAGAACTTC.